The 28 T cell receptor beta chains given below trace back to one sample, sequenced in a study of graft-versus-host responses after intestinal transplantation. Assay: immunoSEQ multiplex PCR; the TCRdb copy retains only in-frame clones and omits some. The sample consists of some 46,000 clones, approximately 92% of them appearing once. The sample was PBMCs, taken about 800 days after a first intestinal transplant, on the day of a second. These receptors came from a human patient who received an intestinal transplant, so some T cells may come from the graft donor.

The rearrangement joins TRBV11-2 to TRBJ2-5; D is ambiguous. CDR3 length: 15 amino acids. From germline, CDR1 is SGHAT and CDR2 FQNNGV. V was pared by 3 bases and J by 5 bases, with 16 bases between. CDR3 region: CASSFKYLGLETQYF. DNA of the CDR3: TGTGCCAGCAGCTTTAAATATTTGGGGTTGGAGACCCAGTACTTC.

The CDR3 coding sequence is TGCAGCGTCACTAGCGGGAGTAGAGCAGATACGCAGTATTTT. This gives the protein CSVTSGSRADTQYF. This sequence joins TRBV29-1 and TRBJ2-3, with 11 bases identical to TRBD2. The CDR3 extends over 14 amino acids. Looked up from germline, CDR1 is SQVTM and CDR2 is ANQGSEA. Unmatched junction bases numbered 6, after V lost 6 bases and J lost 4 bases.

The chain recombines TRBV9 with TRBJ2-1, with 9 bases matching TRBD2. This CDR3 region has 16 residues. The ends lost 4 bases at V and 2 bases at J; junction bases unmatched: 7. Germline assignment: CDR1 SGDLS and CDR2 YYNGEE. The DNA of the CDR3 is TGTGCCAGCAGCACCCTAGCGGGACCTACCTACAATGAGCAGTTCTTC. Its protein is CASSTLAGPTYNEQFF.

This clone was seen a few times. The V and J genes are TRBV6-1 and TRBJ2-6; D possibly uses TRBD1 or TRBD2 (6 bases each). The length of the CDR3 is 18 residues. The V end lost 0 bases, the J end lost 1 base, and 13 bases lay between the germline ends. CDR1 is MNHNS and CDR2 is SASEGT in the germline V gene. The CDR3: CASSEAVGGLSGANVLTF. The DNA of the CDR3 is TGTGCCAGCAGTGAAGCGGTGGGGGGCTTATCTGGGGCCAACGTCCTGACTTTC.

This chain connects TRBV18 to TRBJ2-1; D is undetermined. Per germline, CDR1 KGHSH and CDR2 LQKENI. The CDR3 covers 13 residues. Trimming shortened V by 3 bases and J by 4 bases, and 7 bases separated the two germline ends. CDR3 nucleotides: TGTGCCAGCTCACCGGCTGAGTACAATGAGCAGTTCTTC. It is translated as CASSPAEYNEQFF.

CDR3 nucleotide sequence: TGTGCCAGCAGTGGACGATGGCGTGAGCAGTTCTTC. Amino acid sequence: CASSGRWREQFF. This chain connects TRBV6-5 to TRBJ2-1; D not certain. Looked up from germline, CDR1 is MNHEY and CDR2 is SVGAGI. This CDR3 contains 12 residues. Trimming stripped 5 bases from V and 9 bases from J, with 11 bases between.

The chain joins TRBV10-2 to TRBJ1-5; 9 bases agree with TRBD1. Germline V gene lookup returns CDR1 WSHSY and CDR2 SAAADI. V was clipped by 7 bases and J by 6 bases; unmatched bases: 4. There are 13 residues in the CDR3. In DNA form, the CDR3 reads TGCGCCAGCACACAGGGGGCCAGTCAGCCCCAGCATTTT. It yields the protein CASTQGASQPQHF.

This chain connects TRBV6-5 to TRBJ2-7, with D hard to call. Germline-derived CDR1 and CDR2 are MNHEY and SVGAGI. The CDR3 sequence is 12 residues long. Trimming took 2 bases from V and 2 from J, leaving 4 bases between them. The CDR3 is CASSYQAYEQYF. In DNA, the CDR3 is TGTGCCAGCAGTTACCAGGCCTACGAGCAGTACTTC.

The CDR3 DNA reads as TGTGCCAGCAGTGGCCCCTGGGACAGGGTATTGGAGAGCAATCAGCCCCAGCATTTT. Translation: CASSGPWDRVLESNQPQHF. The chain uses TRBV6-1 and TRBJ1-5; 9 nucleotides align to TRBD1. The ends lost 4 bases at V and 1 base at J; junction bases unmatched: 14. CDR1 MNHNS and CDR2 SASEGT come from the germline V gene. The CDR3 covers 19 residues.

The gene calls are TRBV6-1 and TRBJ2-3, with a tentative D call TRBD2 (6 bases). V was shortened by 3 bases and J by 3 bases, with 10 bases between the two germline ends. CDR3 length equals 14 residues. CDR1 MNHNS and CDR2 SASEGT come from the germline V gene. This CDR3 reads CASSEGGWTDTQYF. In nucleotides, the CDR3 is TGTGCCAGCAGTGAGGGGGGTTGGACAGATACGCAGTATTTT.

This clone came up once. Mismatch with germline at one junction end may stem from a read error. This chain's CDR3 is CVSSEPGQPNYGYTF. The DNA for the CDR3 is TGTGTCAGCAGTGAACCCGGACAGCCTAACTATGGCTACACCTTC. The chain employs TRBV6-1 and TRBJ1-2, with TRBD1 as a possible D gene (6 bases). The CDR3 runs to 15 residues. In germline, CDR1 is MNHNS, CDR2 SASEGT.

The rearrangement uses TRBV7-8 and TRBJ2-2; 9 nucleotides agree with TRBD2. CDR1 is SGHVS and CDR2 is FQNEAQ in the germline V gene. CDR3 size: 17 residues. V shed 4 bases and J 3 bases; nucleotides not matched to a gene: 9. The CDR3 sequence: CASSSRGTSRYTGELFF. The CDR3 DNA follows: TGTGCCAGCAGCTCCCGTGGGACTAGCCGGTACACCGGGGAGCTGTTTTTT.

The V call is TRBV9, the J call TRBJ2-5; maybe TRBD1 (5 bases). In germline, CDR1 is SGDLS, CDR2 YYNGEE. This CDR3 spans 16 amino acids. The ends were cut back, 0 bases at V and 1 base at J, with 13 bases in the middle. DNA of the CDR3: TGTGCCAGCAGCGTAGGGGCAGGGATCGTCCAAGAGACCCAGTACTTC. Translating gives CASSVGAGIVQETQYF.

The chain uses TRBV6-1 and TRBJ2-7; tentatively, D is TRBD2 (5 bases). This CDR3 region has 15 residues. Germline V gene data show CDR1 as MNHNS and CDR2 as SASEGT. V shed 3 bases and J shed 7 bases, with 19 bases lying between them. CDR3 in amino acids: CASSESGSGPGEQYF. CDR3 nucleotide sequence: TGTGCCAGCAGTGAGAGTGGCAGCGGACCCGGGGAGCAGTACTTC.

The chain is built from TRBV15 and TRBJ2-1; no reliable D call. Germline lookup yields CDR1 LNHNV and CDR2 YYDKDF (reference sequence). CDR3 length: 15 residues. The ends were cut back, 0 bases at V and 7 bases at J, with 13 bases in the middle. This CDR3 is CATSRDETEGNEQFF. The CDR3 bases are TGTGCCACCAGCAGAGACGAAACAGAAGGGAATGAGCAGTTCTTC.

This clone has just one count. The CDR3 spells CASSYSLQGAEAFF. The DNA of the CDR3 is TGTGCCAGCAGTTACTCCTTACAAGGCGCTGAAGCTTTCTTT. The chain is built from TRBV6-5 and TRBJ1-1; D remains unclear. Germline V CDR1 and CDR2: MNHEY, SVGAGI. The V and J ends lost 0 bases and 6 bases respectively, with 11 bases between them. This CDR3 spans 14 amino acids.

The CDR3 coding sequence is TGTGCCAGCAGCCCTCTGGGGACTAGCGTATACAATGAGCAGTTCTTC. This codes for CASSPLGTSVYNEQFF. V and J are TRBV9 and TRBJ2-1, with 10 nucleotides matching TRBD2. The ends lost 4 bases at V and 4 bases at J; junction bases unmatched: 8. CDR3 length: 16 amino acids. CDR1 is SGDLS and CDR2 is YYNGEE in the germline V gene.

This chain joins TRBV19 and TRBJ2-5; D is possibly TRBD2 (6 bases). The germline gives CDR1 LNHDA, CDR2 SQIVND (reference sequence). V lost 1 base, J lost 5 bases, and 17 bases lay in between. The CDR3 contains 16 residues. CDR3 sequence reads: CASSIVPRGTGETQYF. The CDR3 coding sequence is TGTGCCAGTAGTATAGTACCGCGGGGTACCGGGGAGACCCAGTACTTC.

The chain couples TRBV6-5 to TRBJ2-7; 11 bases fit TRBD1. The V gene's germline CDR1 is MNHEY and CDR2 SVGAGI. Trimming at V came to 9 bases and at J to 3 bases, leaving 10 bases not matched to a gene. The CDR3 contains 15 residues. CDR3 DNA sequence: TGTGCCAGTTCAATCGGACAGGGGGCATACTACGAGCAGTACTTC. Translation: CASSIGQGAYYEQYF.

The chain uses TRBV6-5 and TRBJ1-1, with D maybe TRBD1 (5 bases). The CDR3 sequence is 12 residues long. The V gene lost 4 bases and the J gene lost 5 bases, with 8 bases spanning the gap. In germline, CDR1 is MNHEY, CDR2 SVGAGI. The chain's CDR3 is CASSFQGTEAFF. As DNA, the CDR3 is TGTGCCAGCAGTTTCCAGGGTACTGAAGCTTTCTTT.

The chain links TRBV10-3 to TRBJ2-5; D tentatively reads TRBD1 or TRBD2 (5 bases each). The CDR3 has 13 residues. In germline, CDR1 is ENHRY, CDR2 SYGVKD. The V gene lost 4 bases and the J gene lost 7 bases, with 13 bases spanning the gap. The CDR3 DNA is TGTGCCATCAGTGTTGGGGACGGCGGGACCCAGTACTTC. It translates to CAISVGDGGTQYF.

The CDR3 nucleotides read TGTGCCAGCAGCCTCCGGGAGCGTCACTACGAGCAGTACTTC. It encodes CASSLRERHYEQYF. The chain employs TRBV7-2 and TRBJ2-7; TRBD2 might be the D (6 bases). Trimming stripped 5 bases from V and 3 bases from J, with 14 bases between. Germline V gene data show CDR1 as SGHTA and CDR2 as FQGNSA. This CDR3 has 14 amino acids.

The rearrangement joins TRBV10-3 to TRBJ2-1; D possibly corresponds to TRBD2 (7 bases). The germline V gene encodes CDR1 ENHRY and CDR2 SYGVKD. V lost 8 bases and J 2 bases, leaving 13 bases between the germline ends. The CDR3 runs to 14 residues. The CDR3 DNA follows: TGTGCCATCGGGGGCGGGGGAACCTACAATGAGCAGTTCTTC. This sequence encodes CAIGGGGTYNEQFF.

V usage is TRBV9 and J usage is TRBJ2-1; D may be TRBD2 (5 bases). Per germline, CDR1 SGDLS and CDR2 YYNGEE. Between the trimmed V and J ends, which lost 5 bases and 5 bases, there was a span of 14 bases. This CDR3 has 14 amino acids. The CDR3 protein is CASRPFASNNEQFF. CDR3 DNA: TGTGCCAGCAGGCCTTTCGCTAGCAACAATGAGCAGTTCTTC.

The V call is TRBV6-5, the J call TRBJ2-1, with D perhaps matching TRBD1 (6 bases). Looked up from germline, CDR1 is MNHEY and CDR2 is SVGAGI. The V gene lost 2 bases and the J gene lost 9 bases, with 20 bases spanning the gap. The CDR3 is 16 amino acids. The CDR3 sequence: CASSYTDSIRAGEQFF. The CDR3 DNA is TGTGCCAGCAGTTACACGGACAGTATTAGAGCCGGTGAGCAGTTCTTC.

The chain combines TRBV4-1 with TRBJ2-7; 7 bases fit TRBD1. V lost 4 bases and J lost 1; bases outside the gene matches: 7. The CDR3 is made up of 15 amino acids. The germline V gene has CDR1 MGHRA and CDR2 YSYEKL. Here the CDR3 reads CASSRIEQGSYEQYF. The CDR3 DNA is TGCGCCAGCAGCCGAATCGAACAGGGGTCCTACGAGCAGTACTTC.

This clone was recorded only once. The chain links TRBV28 to TRBJ1-3; D unclear. V was shortened by 6 bases and J by 7 bases, with 19 bases between the two germline ends. There are 15 residues in the CDR3. CDR1 is MDHEN, CDR2 SYDVKM, per germline. The CDR3 coding sequence is TGTGCCAGCAGCTACGACGTTACCCTGAGGAACACCATATATTTT. Protein product: CASSYDVTLRNTIYF.

In nucleotides, the CDR3 is TGCGCCAGCAGCCAGCCGGGACTAGCGGATTACAATGAGCAGTTCTTC. Translation gives CASSQPGLADYNEQFF. This chain uses TRBV4-1 with TRBJ2-1; 11 bases align to TRBD2. This CDR3 spans 16 amino acids. Unmatched junction bases numbered 5, after V lost 3 bases and J lost 4 bases. The germline CDR1 and CDR2 sequences are MGHRA and YSYEKL.